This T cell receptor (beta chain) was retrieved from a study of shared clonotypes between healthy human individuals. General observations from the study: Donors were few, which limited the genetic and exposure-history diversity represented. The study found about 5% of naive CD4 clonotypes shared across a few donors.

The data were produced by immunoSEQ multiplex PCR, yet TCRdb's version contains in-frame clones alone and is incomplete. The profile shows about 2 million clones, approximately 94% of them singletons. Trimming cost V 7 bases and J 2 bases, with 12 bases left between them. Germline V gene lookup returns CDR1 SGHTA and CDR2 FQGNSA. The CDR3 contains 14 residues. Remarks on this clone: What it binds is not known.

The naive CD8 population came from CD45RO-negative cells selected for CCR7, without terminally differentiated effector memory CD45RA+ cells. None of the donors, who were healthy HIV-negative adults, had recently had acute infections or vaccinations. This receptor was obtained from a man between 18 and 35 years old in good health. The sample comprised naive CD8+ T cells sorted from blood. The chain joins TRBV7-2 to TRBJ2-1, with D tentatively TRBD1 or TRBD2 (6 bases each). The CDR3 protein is CASTPRGAYNEQFF. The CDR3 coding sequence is TGTGCCAGCACCCCGAGGGGGGCCTACAATGAGCAGTTCTTC.